The 30 T cell receptor beta chains presented below share a single source sample, sequenced in a study of tumor-infiltrating lymphocytes in oesophageal squamous cell carcinoma (dated by TCRdb to 2016 to 2018). The library relied on PCR. The sequencer was an Illumina HiSeq 2000. Starting from the raw public reads, TCRdb applied fastp trimming at Q25, assembled clones with MiXCR and retained in-frame beta chains. Rows are combined by CDR3 protein, so each entry shows the most common genes and DNA. This sample has approximately 20,000 distinct CDR3 sequences in its table, and 35% to 50% of those were observed once. More than 9% of the sample goes to the ten largest clones. Sequenced: normal esophageal tissue next to the tumor. The receptors stem from a male donor with esophageal squamous cell carcinoma.

With regard to this clonotype: Because the CDR3 is missing its conserved closing phenylalanine or tryptophan, this is likely a read error. The limits of the CDR3 on the DNA are not certain, so only TCRdb's listed CDR3 is given. V is TRBV7-9 and J is TRBJ2-6; the tabulated D call, TRBD1, remains unverified against the DNA. The germline gives CDR1 SEHNR, CDR2 FQNEAQ (reference sequence). The CDR3 totals 18 residues, both ends included. CDR3 region: CASSLGGAGGINEQYFGN.

CDR3 in DNA: TGTGCCAGCAGCTTAACGTTGGCAGATACGCAGTATTTT. This translates into CASSLTLADTQYF. The V gene is TRBV7-3, the J gene TRBJ2-3, with unresolved D. Looked up from germline, CDR1 is SGHTA and CDR2 is FQGTGA. This CDR3 comprises 13 residues. Trimming left V 0 bases short and J 4 bases short, with 5 bases between.

At least ten counts were recorded for this clonotype. A much larger clone lies a single base off, so this may be a read error. This chain connects TRBV27 to TRBJ2-5; 14 bases fit TRBD2. The CDR3 contains 17 residues. Germline V CDR1 and CDR2: MNHEY, SMNVEV (reference sequence). V shed 2 bases and J 11 bases; nucleotides not matched to a gene: 13. CDR3 DNA sequence: TGTGCCAGCAGTTTAACCACCGGGACTAGCGGGAGTAATGAGCAGTACTTC. Its protein is CASSLTTGTSGSNEQYF.

Note on this clonotype: A much larger clone differs from this one at a single base, so this may be a read error. V is TRBV28 and J is TRBJ2-6; the D gene is possibly TRBD1 (5 bases). This CDR3 is built from 15 residues. Germline CDR1 is MDHEN and CDR2 is SYDVKM. CDR3 loop: CASSLGSSGANVPTF. The CDR3, as DNA: TGTGCCAGCAGTTTAGGAAGCTCTGGGGCCAACGTCCCGACTTTC. The whole variable domain, remainder taken from reference TRBV28 and TRBJ2-6, is DVKVTQSSRYLVKRTGEKVFLECVQDMDHENMFWYRQDPGLGLRLIYFSYDVKMKEKGDIPEGYSVSREKKERFSLILESASTNQTSMYLCASSLGSSGANVPTFGAGSRLTVL.

The V call is TRBV7-2, the J call TRBJ1-2; 7 nucleotides line up with TRBD1. Germline loops: CDR1 SGHTA, CDR2 FQGNSA. Unmatched junction bases numbered 7, after V lost 2 bases and J lost 4 bases. The CDR3 totals 15 residues. This CDR3 reads CASSLTRDSPYGYTF. The DNA for the CDR3 is TGTGCCAGCAGCTTAACCCGGGACAGTCCCTATGGCTACACCTTC.

The V gene is TRBV12-3 or TRBV12-4, the J gene TRBJ2-3; TRBD2 might be the D (5 bases). The CDR3 is made up of 18 amino acids. V dropped 3 bases and J dropped 4 bases, with 23 bases sitting between them. The CDR3 spells CASSFFRWEWRQADTQYF. CDR3 in DNA: TGTGCCAGCAGTTTCTTCCGGTGGGAATGGAGGCAGGCAGATACGCAGTATTTT.

A remark on this clonotype: The CDR3 does not close with the conserved phenylalanine or tryptophan, likely indicating a read error. Because the CDR3's place on the DNA is in doubt, the DNA is left out and the CDR3 is given as listed by TCRdb. This sequence joins TRBV11-1 and TRBJ1-6; the table's TRBD1 call for D was not verified on the DNA. In germline, CDR1 is SGHAT, CDR2 FQDESV (reference sequence). The CDR3 spans 15 residues, counting both ends. The CDR3 region is CASSLDFSYEQYFGA.

This clonotype showed up just a few times. V and J are TRBV5-1 and TRBJ2-5; D ambiguous. This CDR3 has 15 amino acids. CDR1 SGHRS and CDR2 YFSETQ come from the germline V gene. V lost 0 bases to trimming and J lost 11 bases, with 20 bases between them. CDR3 sequence: CASSLDSGRYNEQYF. In nucleotides, the CDR3 is TGCGCCAGCAGCTTGGATTCGGGCCGCTACAATGAGCAGTACTTC.

This sequence joins TRBV7-3 and TRBJ2-7, with D tentatively TRBD2 (5 bases). The J call may be incorrect, as the DNA end agrees better with TRBJ2-1. The CDR3 is 13 amino acids. Germline CDR1 and CDR2: SGHTA and FQGTGA. CDR3: CASSLIGTSEQFF. In DNA form, the CDR3 reads TGTGCCAGCAGCTTAATAGGCACTAGTGAGCAGTTCTTC.

This clonotype is labeled as medium-sized. CDR3 residues: CASSYSPNEQFF. In DNA form, the CDR3 reads TGTGCCAGCAGTTACTCACCTAATGAGCAGTTCTTC. The gene calls are TRBV6-6 and TRBJ2-1; D not certain. The CDR3 sequence is 12 residues long. Deletions cut 0 bases from V and 7 bases from J, with 4 bases between. The germline gives CDR1 MNHNY, CDR2 SVGAGI (reference sequence).

This clonotype was counted only a few times. This chain links TRBV6-1 with TRBJ1-1, with D tentatively TRBD1 (5 bases). Germline values: CDR1 MNHNS, CDR2 SASEGT. The CDR3 loop spans 15 amino acids. Trimming shortened V by 6 bases and J by 2 bases, and 16 bases separated the two germline ends. The CDR3 DNA reads as TGTGCCAGCAGCAGCTGGACAACCCTCAACACTGAAGCTTTCTTT. Residues: CASSSWTTLNTEAFF.

As concerns this clonotype: In this CDR3 the conserved last residue, phenylalanine or tryptophan, is missing, so a read error is likely. The DNA is omitted, as the CDR3 cannot be located on it reliably, and the CDR3 follows TCRdb's listing. The chain combines TRBV11-3 with TRBJ2-7; the DNA was not used to check the table's D call, TRBD1. The CDR3 spans 15 residues, counting both ends. Germline assignment: CDR1 SGHNT and CDR2 YENEEA. The CDR3 sequence: CASSPSGAYGYTFGS.

V gene TRBV7-3 combines with J gene TRBJ2-2; 10 bases line up with TRBD1. This CDR3 has 17 amino acids. The junction had 13 bases not matched to a gene; V was cut back by 5 bases and J by 7 bases. The germline gives CDR1 SGHTA, CDR2 FQGTGA. The CDR3 DNA is TGTGCCAGCAGCCCGAGGGCGACAGGGGGCCATGGCGGGGAGCTGTTTTTT. Translating it yields CASSPRATGGHGGELFF.

The J gene is TRBJ2-7, the V gene TRBV6-1; D is unclear. V lost 5 bases to trimming and J lost 7 bases, with 18 bases between them. Germline CDR1 is MNHNS and CDR2 is SASEGT. This CDR3 has 14 amino acids. The CDR3 loop is CASSPLVSYNEQYF. The CDR3 DNA reads as TGTGCCAGCAGTCCACTGGTCTCCTACAATGAGCAGTACTTC.

This clonotype is termed medium-sized. This chain links TRBV6-1 with TRBJ2-7; D is perhaps TRBD1 or TRBD2 (5 bases each). Germline CDR1 is MNHNS and CDR2 is SASEGT. The CDR3 is 14 residues long. Deletions cut 8 bases from V and 2 bases from J, with 16 bases between. CDR3 protein: CASGTGQEAYEQYF. CDR3 in DNA: TGTGCCAGCGGAACGGGGCAGGAAGCCTACGAGCAGTACTTC.

About this clonotype itself: This could be a read error, since a much larger clone is one nucleotide away. The CDR3 DNA reads TGCGCCGGCAGCTTGGGGGAGGGCACTGAAGCTTTCTTT. Translated: CAGSLGEGTEAFF. V is TRBV5-1 and J is TRBJ1-1; possibly TRBD1 for D (5 bases). CDR1 SGHRS and CDR2 YFSETQ come from the germline V gene. This CDR3 is built from 13 residues.

The sample holds many counts of this clonotype. This may be a read error, as it is one base from a much larger clone. The chain joins TRBV28 to TRBJ2-7; 8 positions agree with TRBD2. V was pared by 4 bases and J by 7 bases, with 12 bases of the junction left unmatched. This CDR3 comprises 15 residues. CDR1 MDHEN and CDR2 SYDVKM come from the germline V gene. The CDR3 is CASSSTEGLGTEQYF. In DNA, the CDR3 is TGTGCCAGCAGTTCTACCGAGGGACTAGGGACTGAGCAGTACTTC.

The gene calls are TRBV2 and TRBJ2-5; 11 nucleotides agree with TRBD2. V gave up 4 bases and J gave up 5 bases; unmatched junction bases: 3. Germline V gives CDR1 SNHLY, CDR2 FYNNEI. There are 14 residues in the CDR3. CDR3: CASSGLAGSETQYF. CDR3 bases: TGTGCCAGCAGTGGACTAGCGGGAAGCGAGACCCAGTACTTC.

As concerns this clonotype: A read error may be the cause here, since a much bigger clone is one base away. The chain links TRBV12-3 or TRBV12-4 to TRBJ2-3; possible D gene TRBD2, 5 bases. V lost 0 bases to trimming and J lost 14 bases, with 12 bases between them. The CDR3 runs 12 residues. This chain's CDR3 is CASSLAVGELYF. CDR3 nucleotides: TGTGCCAGCAGTTTAGCGGTCGGGGAGCTGTATTTT.

The V call is TRBV6-1, the J call TRBJ2-4; D ambiguous. Per germline, CDR1 MNHNS and CDR2 SASEGT. Trimming cost V 4 bases and J 0 bases, with 7 bases left between them. This CDR3 spans 14 amino acids. This chain's CDR3 is CASSANLAKNIQYF. CDR3 nucleotide sequence: TGTGCCAGCAGTGCCAACCTAGCCAAAAACATTCAGTACTTC.

This clonotype was detected only a few times. The chain's CDR3 is CSVGTGTDEQYF. CDR3 nucleotides: TGCAGTGTAGGGACAGGGACTGACGAGCAGTACTTC. J is TRBJ2-5 and V is TRBV20-1; 9 bases line up with TRBD1. TRBJ2-7 matches the DNA end more closely, so the J call is doubtful. Germline V CDR1 and CDR2: DFQATT, SNEGSKA (reference sequence). CDR3 size: 12 residues.

Turning to this clonotype: Because it lacks the conserved phenylalanine or tryptophan at the end, this CDR3 is likely a read error. The limits of the CDR3 on the DNA are not certain, so only TCRdb's listed CDR3 is given. The chain is built from TRBV28 and TRBJ1-1; TRBD1, the D gene given by the table, was not confirmed from the DNA. With termini counted, the CDR3 has 17 amino acids. The germline CDR1 and CDR2 sequences are MDHEN and SYDVKM. The CDR3 loop reads CASSPPEGFSLATPSVR.

Notes on this clonotype: Lacking the conserved final phenylalanine or tryptophan, this CDR3 likely reflects a read error. No DNA is shown, since the ends of the CDR3 on it are uncertain; the CDR3 is the one TCRdb lists. The chain employs TRBV11-2 and TRBJ2-6. From its first to its last residue, the CDR3 has 11 amino acids. Germline lookup yields CDR1 SGHAT and CDR2 FQNNGV. This CDR3 reads CASSLVASLDT.

This clonotype is medium-sized within its sample. The chain has TRBV7-9 and TRBJ2-5; 9 bases are shared with TRBD1. This CDR3 is built from 13 residues. Germline assignment: CDR1 SEHNR and CDR2 FQNEAQ (reference sequence). After removal of 1 base from V and 7 bases from J, the junction contained 1 base not matched to a gene. This CDR3 is CASSLGGQGTQYF. CDR3 DNA sequence: TGTGCCAGCAGCTTAGGGGGACAGGGGACCCAGTACTTC.

This clonotype was found many times. The chain carries TRBV7-9 and TRBJ2-1, with unresolved D. CDR1 is SEHNR, CDR2 FQNEAQ, per germline (reference sequence). The V end lost 6 bases, the J end lost 6 bases, and 21 bases lay between the germline ends. The CDR3 runs to 16 residues. The CDR3 loop reads CASRPAAGPARNEQFF. CDR3 sequence (DNA): TGTGCCAGCAGACCTGCCGCCGGGCCCGCACGCAATGAGCAGTTCTTC.

This clonotype was picked up many times. The genes are TRBV11-3 and TRBJ2-1, with D perhaps assigned TRBD1 or TRBD2 (5 bases each). The CDR3 totals 14 residues. V was pared by 3 bases and J by 9 bases, with 15 bases between. The germline gives CDR1 SGHNT, CDR2 YENEEA. The CDR3 sequence is CASSLFGDEVEQFF. The CDR3 bases are TGTGCCAGCAGCTTGTTCGGGGACGAGGTTGAGCAGTTCTTC.

The chain uses TRBV12-3 or TRBV12-4 and TRBJ2-2; either TRBD1 or TRBD2 may fit D (7 bases each). V was clipped by 7 bases and J by 5 bases, with 23 bases between them. The CDR3 has 17 amino acids. The chain's CDR3 is CASNLGRGLGGTGELFF. DNA of the CDR3: TGTGCCAGCAATCTTGGGAGGGGGCTAGGAGGAACCGGGGAGCTGTTTTTT.

This clonotype was found a few times. The chain uses TRBV5-1 and TRBJ2-7; 8 positions agree with TRBD1. V shed 3 bases and J 6 bases; nucleotides not matched to a gene: 11. The CDR3 is 15 residues long. Germline V gives CDR1 SGHRS, CDR2 YFSETQ. As DNA, the CDR3 is TGCGCCAGCAGCTCCAGAACAGGGGGTCGGGTCGAGCAGTACTTC. It specifies CASSSRTGGRVEQYF.

Within the sample, this clonotype is medium-sized. A much larger clone lies one base from this, so it may be a read error. CDR3 bases: TGTGCCAGCAGCCTTCACAATGAGCAGTACTTC. It is translated as CASSLHNEQYF. The V gene is TRBV7-8, the J gene TRBJ2-7; D uncertain. Trimming removed 5 bases from V and 7 bases from J, with 9 bases in between. This CDR3 region has 11 residues. The germline V gene encodes CDR1 SGHVS and CDR2 FQNEAQ.

This clonotype came up a few times. The V call is TRBV7-6, the J call TRBJ2-1; no definite D call. There are 12 residues in the CDR3. The germline V and J ends were trimmed by 4 bases and 10 bases, with 11 bases remaining between them. The germline gives CDR1 SGHVS, CDR2 FNYEAQ. CDR3 bases: TGTGCCAGCAGCTCATCGAAACTGGAGCAGTTCTTC. The encoded protein is CASSSSKLEQFF. Using reference TRBV7-6 and TRBJ2-1 for the parts outside the CDR3, the full variable domain is GAGVSQSPRYKVTKRGQDVALRCDPISGHVSLYWYRQALGQGPEFLTYFNYEAQQDKSGLPNDRFSAERPEGSISTLTIQRTEQRDSAMYRCASSSSKLEQFFGPGTRLTVL.